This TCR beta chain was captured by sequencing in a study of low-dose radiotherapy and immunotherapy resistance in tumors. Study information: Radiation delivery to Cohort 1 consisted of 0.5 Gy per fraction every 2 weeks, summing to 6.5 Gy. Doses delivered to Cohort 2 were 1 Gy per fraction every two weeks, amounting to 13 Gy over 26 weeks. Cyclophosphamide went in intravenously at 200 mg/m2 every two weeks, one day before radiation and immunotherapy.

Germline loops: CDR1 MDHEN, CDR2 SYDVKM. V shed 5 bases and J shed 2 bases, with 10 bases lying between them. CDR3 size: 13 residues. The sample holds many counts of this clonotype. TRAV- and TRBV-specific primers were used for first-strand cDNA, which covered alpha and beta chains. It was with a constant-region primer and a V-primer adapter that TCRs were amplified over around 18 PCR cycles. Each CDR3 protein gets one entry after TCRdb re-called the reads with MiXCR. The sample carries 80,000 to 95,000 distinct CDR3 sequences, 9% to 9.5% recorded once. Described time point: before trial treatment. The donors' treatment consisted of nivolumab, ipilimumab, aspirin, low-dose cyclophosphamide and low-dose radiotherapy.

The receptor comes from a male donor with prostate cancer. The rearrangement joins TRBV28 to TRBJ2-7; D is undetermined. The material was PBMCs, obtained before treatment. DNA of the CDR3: TGTGCCAGCAGTGGGCTTAATCCCTACGAGCAGTACTTC. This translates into CASSGLNPYEQYF. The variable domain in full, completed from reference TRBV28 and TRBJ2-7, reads DVKVTQSSRYLVKRTGEKVFLECVQDMDHENMFWYRQDPGLGLRLIYFSYDVKMKEKGDIPEGYSVSREKKERFSLILESASTNQTSMYLCASSGLNPYEQYFGPGTRLTVT.